These 10 T cell receptor beta chains originate from one sample sequenced in a study of chemoradiotherapy in HPV16-positive cancers. TCRdb's copy holds only in-frame clones and misses some; the assay was immunoSEQ multiplex PCR. Here the sample spans 10,000 to 14,000 clones, roughly 92% being singletons. The material sequenced was blood, taken from a patient who underwent chemoradiotherapy. The receptors were gathered from a human donor with HPV-associated anogenital cancer.

The chain carries TRBV15 and TRBJ2-5; D is unclear. Germline lookup yields CDR1 LNHNV and CDR2 YYDKDF (reference sequence). This CDR3 comprises 13 residues. Between the trimmed V and J ends, which lost 4 bases and 7 bases, there was a span of 13 bases. The CDR3 reads CATSTGPLGTQYF. CDR3 in DNA: TGTGCCACCAGCACCGGGCCTTTGGGGACCCAGTACTTC.

The chain employs TRBV7-3 and TRBJ2-1; D gene unclear. The CDR3 spans 13 residues. Germline loops: CDR1 SGHTA, CDR2 FQGTGA. V lost 2 bases and J 7 bases, leaving 9 bases between the germline ends. For the CDR3, the DNA is TGTGCCAGCAGCTTATTCCTTGGGAATGAGCAGTTCTTC. It codes for CASSLFLGNEQFF.

The genes are TRBV5-6 and TRBJ2-7; D perhaps matches TRBD1 (5 bases). Germline V gene lookup returns CDR1 SGHDT and CDR2 YYEEEE. With 0 bases removed from V and 5 bases from J, the gap between germline ends came to 15 bases. The CDR3 has 15 amino acids. CDR3 sequence reads: CASSLDWGPQDEQYF. In DNA form, the CDR3 reads TGTGCCAGCAGCTTGGACTGGGGCCCCCAAGACGAGCAGTACTTC.

V is TRBV4-1 and J is TRBJ2-1; 8 bases line up with TRBD2. V shed 2 bases, J shed 8 bases, and the junction held 5 bases outside the gene matches. The germline V gene encodes CDR1 MGHRA and CDR2 YSYEKL. This CDR3 region has 14 residues. CDR3 sequence: CASSQLAGFDEQFF. Here the CDR3 DNA reads TGCGCCAGCAGCCAACTAGCGGGTTTCGATGAGCAGTTCTTC.

V and J are TRBV7-9 and TRBJ1-6; D gene unclear. The CDR3 has 13 amino acids. Trimming stripped 6 bases from V and 6 bases from J, with 9 bases between. Germline lookup yields CDR1 SEHNR and CDR2 FQNEAQ (reference sequence). The CDR3 DNA follows: TGTGCCAGCAGTTCATATCCTAATTCACCCCTCCACTTT. Protein product: CASSSYPNSPLHF.

This rearrangement joins TRBV7-3 to TRBJ2-1, with 9 positions matching TRBD2. The V segment lost 4 bases and the J segment 7 bases; nucleotides outside the gene matches: 11. The CDR3 is 16 amino acids. Germline V gives CDR1 SGHTA, CDR2 FQGTGA. The CDR3 coding sequence is TGTGCCAGCAGCTCTTATCTAGCGGGGTCGCTTAATGAGCAGTTCTTC. Translating it yields CASSSYLAGSLNEQFF.

The gene calls are TRBV6-5 and TRBJ2-7, with 7 bases identical to TRBD1. The CDR3 sequence is 14 residues long. The ends lost 6 bases at V and 4 bases at J; junction bases unmatched: 9. Germline values: CDR1 MNHEY, CDR2 SVGAGI. CDR3 coding DNA: TGTGCCAGCAGCTCTAGGGGGCGGTTATACGAGCAGTACTTC. The encoded protein is CASSSRGRLYEQYF.

The chain couples TRBV19 to TRBJ2-5; D possibly matches TRBD1 or TRBD2 (6 bases each). V shed 1 base and J shed 5 bases, with 14 bases lying between them. Germline V gene sequence: CDR1 LNHDA, CDR2 SQIVND (reference sequence). The CDR3 loop spans 15 amino acids. CDR3 region: CASSIGYGGWETQYF. The CDR3 DNA reads TGTGCCAGTAGTATAGGCTACGGGGGCTGGGAGACCCAGTACTTC.

The V and J genes are TRBV15 and TRBJ2-5, with 7 bases fitting TRBD2. This CDR3 region has 15 residues. J gave up 5 bases and V 0 bases, and 6 bases lay outside the gene matches. CDR1 and CDR2 (germline): LNHNV, YYDKDF (reference sequence). The CDR3 DNA reads as TGTGCCACCAGCAGAGATTGGGGGGGAGGGGAGACCCAGTACTTC. Translating gives CATSRDWGGGETQYF.

The J gene is TRBJ2-2, the V gene TRBV5-8; D not resolved. The germline V and J ends were trimmed by 2 bases and 6 bases, with 8 bases remaining between them. The CDR3 length is 13 residues. Germline V CDR1 and CDR2: SGHTS, YDEGEE. The CDR3 DNA follows: TGTGCCAGCAGCTTACGGGTGGCCGGGGAGCTGTTTTTT. Amino acids: CASSLRVAGELFF.